This T cell receptor (beta chain) is drawn from a study of human T cells and chemical hapten exposure. Background on the study: Patients, predominantly female, presented with alopecia areata, totalis or universalis. General observations from the study: Unchanged with DPC sensitization were TCRs above 1 in 1000 frequency.

This clonotype was seen a few times. The target antigen is unknown. The V and J ends lost 7 bases and 0 bases respectively, with 15 bases between them. CDR1 is MNHEY and CDR2 is SVGEGT in the germline V gene. CDR3 length: 16 amino acids. Within the library, unique molecular identifiers were attached to each individual cDNA molecule. TCRdb ran MiXCR on the RACE reads and lists one entry per CDR3 protein. Of 110,000 to 150,000 distinct CDR3 sequences listed, roughly 10% are singletons. The time point: patch test 2, 6 weeks after DPC sensitization. This sample's treatment: therapeutic diphenylcyclopropenone sensitization with weekly scalp DPC. Total RNA extraction was carried out from unfractionated whole blood.

Material: whole blood, obtained in connection with sensitization to the hapten diphenylcyclopropenone (DPC). The chain employs TRBV6-2 or TRBV6-3 and TRBJ2-2; D perhaps matches TRBD1 (5 bases). This clonotype originated in a woman in her fifties or sixties with alopecia areata. Some clones in this sample may be carry-over from other donors' samples. CDR3 loop: CASIPQGSANTGELFF. The CDR3 DNA reads as TGTGCCAGCATCCCCCAGGGCTCCGCGAACACCGGGGAGCTGTTTTTT.